Here is one T cell receptor beta chain with its context. Antigen specificity is unknown. A marrow graft followed busulfan-fludarabine conditioning, with cyclophosphamide on days +3 and +4. The sample is drawn from a study of T cells after posttransplantation cyclophosphamide. Study outcomes and limitations: Donor CD8+ memory clones often dominated recipient blood repertoires at later times. TRB clonality was highly associated with recipient CMV seropositivity and reactivation.

This table comes from immunoSEQ multiplex PCR, and its TCRdb copy is limited to in-frame clones, with some not included. Of 20,000 to 25,000 clones in the sample, 85% to 90% were seen once. Specimen: PBMCs, collected after allogeneic stem cell transplant with posttransplant cyclophosphamide. The sequence came from a female patient aged 25-40 years who received an allogeneic stem cell transplant from an unrelated donor, was CMV-positive, and had no GVHD. Some T cells may originate from the graft donor.

In nucleotides, the CDR3 is TGTGCCAGCAGTGACAGGGTCGAGCAGTACTTC. Encoded protein: CASSDRVEQYF. The chain combines TRBV2 with TRBJ2-7; D is perhaps TRBD1 (5 bases). Germline V gene data show CDR1 as SNHLY and CDR2 as FYNNEI. The CDR3 length is 11 residues. V was clipped by 3 bases and J by 6 bases, with 6 bases between them.